These 11 T cell receptor beta chains were all obtained from the same sample, sequenced in a study of human T cells and chemical hapten exposure (dated by TCRdb to the early 2020s). The time point label, read with the paper, signifies: pre-sensitization, week 0. Explained via the paper, the treatment or condition label denotes: therapeutic diphenylcyclopropenone sensitization with weekly scalp DPC. The receptor library was made with RACE. Reads for this sample came from a NextSeq 500. The raw public reads went through TCRdb reprocessing: fastp at Q25, MiXCR clone calling, in-frame beta chains kept. Rows with a matching CDR3 protein are joined into one entry that keeps the most common DNA and genes. This sample is represented by some 59,000 distinct CDR3 sequences; around 10% of them were singletons. 3% to 4.5% of the sample comes from the top ten. The sample consisted of whole blood, taken in connection with sensitization to the hapten diphenylcyclopropenone (DPC). The receptors stem from a woman between 35 and 50 years old with alopecia areata. Some clones in this sample may be carry-over from other donors' samples.

This clonotype occurred many times. This rearrangement joins TRBV7-6 to TRBJ2-1; 7 bases line up with TRBD2. With 3 bases clipped from V and 4 bases from J, the junction kept 3 bases outside the gene matches. Germline CDR1 reads SGHVS; CDR2 reads FNYEAQ. This CDR3 is built from 14 residues. CDR3 in amino acids: CASSFAAGYNEQFF. As DNA, the CDR3 is TGTGCCAGCAGCTTTGCAGCGGGGTACAATGAGCAGTTCTTC.

This clonotype was seen many times. The V gene is TRBV19, the J gene TRBJ1-6; no firm D call. Trimming took off 7 bases at V and 13 bases at J, with 20 bases between the two ends. This CDR3 spans 14 amino acids. Per the germline V gene, CDR1 is LNHDA and CDR2 is SQIVND (reference sequence). CDR3 nucleotide sequence: TGTGCCAGTACCTCGACGGCGCTGGGGTGGCCCCTCCACTTT. It translates to CASTSTALGWPLHF.

This clonotype was counted ten times or more. The chain has TRBV6-5 and TRBJ1-5; 10 positions match TRBD1. The CDR3 totals 13 residues. Germline V gene lookup returns CDR1 MNHEY and CDR2 SVGAGI. With V trimmed by 9 bases and J by 4 bases, 3 bases remained unmatched. DNA for the CDR3: TGTGCCAGTAGGACAGGGGGTAATCAGCCCCAGCATTTT. The encoded protein is CASRTGGNQPQHF.

There are many counts of this clonotype. The chain recombines TRBV11-2 with TRBJ2-4; D may be TRBD2 (6 bases). Trimming cost V 1 base and J 4 bases, with 11 bases left between them. The CDR3 contains 15 residues. Germline CDR1 reads SGHAT; CDR2 reads FQNNGV. The DNA for the CDR3 is TGTGCCAGCAGCTTAGGCGGGACTGTGAAAAACATTCAGTACTTC. It specifies CASSLGGTVKNIQYF.

Ten or more counts support this clonotype. The J gene is TRBJ2-3, the V gene TRBV7-2; 7 bases map to TRBD2. Germline V CDR1 and CDR2: SGHTA, FQGNSA. The ends lost 4 bases at V and 5 bases at J; junction bases unmatched: 9. CDR3 size: 15 residues. The CDR3 here is CASSSSGVRGDTQYF. As DNA, the CDR3 is TGTGCCAGCAGCTCGAGCGGGGTCCGTGGAGATACGCAGTATTTT.

This clonotype was seen many times. V is TRBV6-1 and J is TRBJ2-3; 11 nucleotides align to TRBD2. The CDR3 runs to 17 residues. Germline lookup yields CDR1 MNHNS and CDR2 SASEGT. With 2 bases clipped from V and 4 bases from J, the junction kept 8 bases outside the gene matches. The CDR3 spells CASSESVLAGVSDTQYF. CDR3 DNA: TGTGCCAGCAGTGAATCGGTACTAGCGGGAGTGTCAGATACGCAGTATTTT.

J is TRBJ2-7 and V is TRBV7-2; 11 bases line up with TRBD2. After removal of 5 bases from V and 7 bases from J, the junction contained 10 bases not matched to a gene. CDR1 and CDR2 (germline): SGHTA, FQGNSA. The CDR3 is 15 residues long. The DNA of the CDR3 is TGTGCCAGCAGCCCCACCCTTAGCGGGAGGGGGGAGCAGTACTTC. Translated: CASSPTLSGRGEQYF. The complete variable domain, with remaining parts taken from reference TRBV7-2 and TRBJ2-7, reads GAGVSQSPSNKVTEKGKDVELRCDPISGHTALYWYRQSLGQGLEFLIYFQGNSAPDKSGLPSDRFSAERTGGSVSTLTIQRTQQEDSAVYLCASSPTLSGRGEQYFGPGTRLTVT.

This clonotype was recorded a few times. The chain is built from TRBV11-2 and TRBJ2-1; 10 nucleotides agree with TRBD2. The CDR3 spans 20 residues. CDR1 is SGHAT and CDR2 is FQNNGV in the germline V gene. After removal of 7 bases from V and 1 base from J, the junction contained 19 bases not matched to a gene. This CDR3 is CASNSGAASGSRGSYNEQFF. The CDR3 DNA follows: TGTGCCAGCAACTCTGGGGCGGCTAGCGGGAGCCGGGGATCCTACAATGAGCAGTTCTTC.

This clonotype was counted at least ten times. V is TRBV28 and J is TRBJ2-7, with D perhaps TRBD2 (6 bases). Germline CDR1 reads MDHEN; CDR2 reads SYDVKM. Deletions cut 5 bases from V and 6 bases from J, with 11 bases between. The CDR3 is 12 amino acids. This chain's CDR3 is CASSPSGVEQYF. The CDR3 nucleotides read TGTGCCAGCAGTCCCTCGGGGGTCGAGCAGTACTTC.

This clonotype was detected ten times or more. The chain has TRBV5-5 and TRBJ1-5, with D unclear. Germline V lookup: CDR1 SGHKS, CDR2 YYEKEE (reference sequence). The CDR3 consists of 15 residues. V lost 2 bases and J 4 bases, leaving 13 bases between the germline ends. The CDR3 DNA follows: TGTGCCAGCAGCTTTGATCTAGCGGGGAATCAGCCCCAGCATTTT. Translated: CASSFDLAGNQPQHF.

This clonotype was seen only a few times. This sequence joins TRBV15 and TRBJ2-1; 9 nucleotides agree with TRBD1. The J segment lost 7 bases and the V segment lost 5 bases, leaving 9 bases of the junction unmatched. This CDR3 spans 15 amino acids. In germline, CDR1 is LNHNV, CDR2 YYDKDF (reference sequence). The chain's CDR3 is CATSARDRVGNEQFF. As DNA, the CDR3 is TGTGCCACCAGCGCCAGGGACAGGGTAGGGAATGAGCAGTTCTTC.